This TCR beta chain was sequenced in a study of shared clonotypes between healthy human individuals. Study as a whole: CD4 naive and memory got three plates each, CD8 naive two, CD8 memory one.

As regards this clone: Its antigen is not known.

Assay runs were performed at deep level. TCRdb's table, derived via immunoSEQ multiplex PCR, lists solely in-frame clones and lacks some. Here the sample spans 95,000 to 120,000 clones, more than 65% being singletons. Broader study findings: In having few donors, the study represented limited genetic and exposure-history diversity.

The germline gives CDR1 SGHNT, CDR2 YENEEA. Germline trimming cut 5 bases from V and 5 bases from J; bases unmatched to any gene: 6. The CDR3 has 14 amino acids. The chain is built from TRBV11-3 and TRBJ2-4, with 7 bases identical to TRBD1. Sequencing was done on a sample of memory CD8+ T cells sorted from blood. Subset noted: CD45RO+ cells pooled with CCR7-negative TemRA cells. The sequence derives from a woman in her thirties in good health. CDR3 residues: CASSAYGQENIQYF. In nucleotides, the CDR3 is TGTGCCAGCAGCGCTTATGGACAGGAAAACATTCAGTACTTC.